This is a list of T cell receptor beta chains from one sample in a study of cytomegalovirus exposure and HLA in healthy donors. Some clones are missing from TCRdb's copy, which holds only in-frame ones; the method was immunoSEQ multiplex PCR. This repertoire shows tens of thousands of clones, roughly 64% found once; its top ten account for approximately 16%. The sequencing input was PBMCs. These receptors were collected from a woman aged 40 to 49 in good health and CMV-seropositive. Both conserved end residues are part of each CDR3. A D gene is named only where the DNA matches it firmly. A clone size is listed for some rows: how often the clone was seen (once, few, many), or a class if it is expanded.

d_call clone_size j_call v_call cdr3_nt cdr3_aa
- - TRBJ2-7 TRBV19 TGTGCCAGTAGTATCCGAGGGTACGAGCAGTACTTC CASSIRGYEQYF
- - TRBJ2-3 TRBV7-2 TGTGCCAGCAGCTTAGCCCGCGGGATGGGGATCACAGATACGCAGTATTTT CASSLARGMGITDTQYF
- few TRBJ2-3 TRBV5-4 TGTGCCAGCAGCCAAGCAGGGGCAGATACGCAGTATTTT CASSQAGADTQYF
- - TRBJ1-1 TRBV7-9 TGTGCCAGCAGCCCCCAAGGGGGGGTCATGAACACTGAAGCTTTCTTT CASSPQGGVMNTEAFF
- few TRBJ1-5 TRBV19 TGTGCCAGTAGAACAGGGCATCAGCCCCAGCATTTT CASRTGHQPQHF
- - TRBJ2-7 TRBV9 TGTGCCAGCAGCGTGGGACTGGATGCGTACCATGGTTACGAGCAGTACTTC CASSVGLDAYHGYEQYF
TRBD1 - TRBJ2-6 TRBV10-1 TGCGCCAGCAGTCACGTGGACAGGAGAGCCTCTGGGGCCAACGTCCTGACTTTC CASSHVDRRASGANVLTF
TRBD2 once TRBJ2-7 TRBV5-1 TGCGCCAGCAGCTTAACCGGGACTACCTACGAGCAGTACTTC CASSLTGTTYEQYF
TRBD1 - TRBJ1-1 TRBV28 TGTGCCAGCAGTTACATCGTCCCGGGACAGGGGCTTCACACTGAAGCTTTCTTT CASSYIVPGQGLHTEAFF
- - TRBJ1-2 TRBV6-5 TGTGCCAGCAGTTCCCCGGACGGGAGTTATGGCTACACCTTC CASSSPDGSYGYTF
TRBD1 - TRBJ2-6 TRBV19 TGTGCCAGTAGAGACAGGGCTGGGGCCAACGTCCTGACTTTC CASRDRAGANVLTF
TRBD1 - TRBJ1-1 TRBV18 TGTGCCAGCTCCCAGGACAGGGGGTTGAGCACTGAAGCTTTCTTT CASSQDRGLSTEAFF
TRBD2 - TRBJ2-7 TRBV7-9 TGTGCCAGCAGCTCAAGCGGGAATGGGTACGAGCAGTACTTC CASSSSGNGYEQYF
- - TRBJ2-2 TRBV5-4 TGTGCCAGCAGCCGCACCCCACCACTGACTCATACCACCACCGGGGAGCTGTTTTTT CASSRTPPLTHTTTGELFF
TRBD1 - TRBJ1-5 TRBV28 TGTGCCAGCAGTTTGTTCGGACAGGGGGGGACGTCTGACGAGCCCCAGCATTTT CASSLFGQGGTSDEPQHF
- - TRBJ2-2 TRBV5-1 TGCGCCAGCAGCCCGGGTCCACAGGGAGCCACCGGGGAGCTGTTTTTT CASSPGPQGATGELFF
- - TRBJ2-6 TRBV2 TGTGCCAGCAGGGGGCAATGGAAGCTGGGGGCCAACGTCCTGACTTTC CASRGQWKLGANVLTF
- - TRBJ1-1 TRBV19 TGTGCCAGTAGTATCAGGGGCTTGGACACTGAAGCTTTCTTT CASSIRGLDTEAFF
- - TRBJ2-3 TRBV6-1 TGTGCCAGCAATAGCCAATTCGTCACAGATACGCAGTATTTT CASNSQFVTDTQYF
TRBD2 - TRBJ2-1 TRBV28 TGTGCCAGCAGTTTGGGGTCTAGCGGAATTTACAATGAGCAGTTCTTC CASSLGSSGIYNEQFF
TRBD1 - TRBJ1-5 TRBV28 TGTGCCAGCACCGAACAGGGGGCCGGCAATCAGCCCCAGCATTTT CASTEQGAGNQPQHF
TRBD1 - TRBJ2-2 TRBV7-2 TGTGCCAGCAGCAGGAAATGGACAGGGTTGTCATCCGGGGAGCTGTTTTTT CASSRKWTGLSSGELFF
TRBD2 - TRBJ2-4 TRBV5-4 TGTGCCAGCAGCCCGAATAGCGGGCCTTCCTCCGACATTCAGTACTTC CASSPNSGPSSDIQYF
TRBD1 - TRBJ1-1 TRBV6-1 TGTGCCAGCAGACAGGGGGACACTGAAGCTTTCTTT CASRQGDTEAFF
- - TRBJ2-7 TRBV27 TGTGCCAGCAGTCTGCATGACAGAGATCCTTCCTACGAGCAGTACTTC CASSLHDRDPSYEQYF
- - TRBJ2-3 TRBV6-1 TGTGCCAGCAGTGGGTTGCCGGGACCCTGGGAGGCAGATACGCAGTATTTT CASSGLPGPWEADTQYF
- - TRBJ2-7 TRBV28 TGTGCCAGCAACCCCCGCCAGGGTTACGAGCAGTACTTC CASNPRQGYEQYF
- few TRBJ1-4 TRBV7-9 TGTGCCAGCAGCTTAGGAGGTACCATAGTTAGTGAAAAACTGTTTTTT CASSLGGTIVSEKLFF
- - TRBJ2-3 TRBV5-1 TGCGCCAGCAGCTTGAGACAGCACACAGATACGCAGTATTTT CASSLRQHTDTQYF
TRBD2 - TRBJ2-1 TRBV15 TGTGCCACCAGAGAACCGGGACTAGTAAATGAGCAGTTCTTC CATREPGLVNEQFF
- - TRBJ2-1 TRBV28 TGTGCCAGTACCAGACTGAGCCTGGATGAGCAGTTCTTC CASTRLSLDEQFF
- - TRBJ2-7 TRBV28 TGTGCCAGCAGTTTAGCGCAGGGCATAAAGTACTTC CASSLAQGIKYF
- - TRBJ1-1 TRBV30 TGTGCCTGGAGTGACGGGAACACTGAAGCTTTCTTT CAWSDGNTEAFF
TRBD2 once TRBJ2-5 TRBV18 TGTGCCAGCTCCCCCACTAGCGGGAGATCTCAAGAGACCCAGTACTTC CASSPTSGRSQETQYF
- - TRBJ2-6 TRBV5-8 TGTGCCAGCAGCCGCAGGGTTGCTTACGGGGCCAACGTCCTGACTTTC CASSRRVAYGANVLTF